One sample yielded the 6 T cell receptor beta chains listed below, sequenced in a study of T cell repertoires in ileal Crohn's disease (dated by TCRdb to between 2018 and 2020). Receptor amplification or capture employed the immunoSEQ multiplex PCR assay. TCRdb obtained this table from immuneACCESS and retained in-frame rearrangements with V and J assigned. These tables miss some clones; where compared with another copy, unresolved V genes account for less than half of the shortfall, and the remainder is unexplained. The sample includes 15,000 or so clones, with 70% to 90% observed a single time. The ten most abundant clones make up roughly 3.6% of the sample. The specimen was ileal tissue. These TCRs come from an adult with Crohn's disease.

The chain joins TRBV21-1 to TRBJ1-1; the table's D call of TRBD1 was not tested on the DNA. TRBV21-1 is a known pseudogene. The CDR3 contains 15 residues. The CDR3 sequence: CASSPRDRGRTEAFF. DNA of the CDR3: TGTGCCAGCAGCCCCCGGGACAGGGGGAGGACTGAAGCTTTCTTT.

This sequence joins TRBV7-9 and TRBJ2-1, with 10 bases identical to TRBD1. Germline V gene lookup returns CDR1 SEHNR and CDR2 FQNEAQ (reference sequence). This CDR3 region has 15 residues. Unmatched junction bases numbered 9, after V lost 5 bases and J lost 8 bases. The CDR3, as DNA: TGTGCCAGCAGCACCGACAGGGGGCGTACGGATGAGCAGTTCTTC. Residues: CASSTDRGRTDEQFF.

Remarks on this clone: One end of the junction is discordant with germline, which a read error may explain. This chain connects TRBV7-7 to TRBJ2-5; tentatively, D is TRBD2 (5 bases). The CDR3 runs to 13 residues. Germline V lookup: CDR1 SSHAT, CDR2 FNYEAQ (reference sequence). The CDR3 reads CASSPQRPETQYF. DNA for the CDR3: TGTGCTAGCAGCCCCCAGCGGCCAGAGACCCAGTACTTC. Looking up the rest from reference TRBV7-7 and TRBJ2-5 gives the full variable domain: GAGVSQSPRYKVTKRGQDVTLRCDPISSHATLYWYQQALGQGPEFLTYFNYEAQPDKSGLPSDRFSAERPEGSISTLTIQRTEQRDSAMYRCASSPQRPETQYFGPGTRLLVL.

J is TRBJ1-3 and V is TRBV30; no clear D. V lost 8 bases, J lost 0 bases, and 8 bases lay in between. This CDR3 spans 12 amino acids. The germline gives CDR1 GTSNPN, CDR2 SVGIG (reference sequence). CDR3 coding DNA: TGTGCCCTCCAGTTCTCTGGAAACACCATATATTTT. The encoded protein is CALQFSGNTIYF. The full variable domain, rest sourced from reference TRBV30 and TRBJ1-3, is SQTIHQWPATLVQPVGSPLSLECTVEGTSNPNLYWYRQAAGRGLQLLFYSVGIGQISSEVPQNLSASRPQDRQFILSSKKLLLSDSGFYLCALQFSGNTIYFGEGSWLTVV.

For the CDR3, the DNA is TGTGCCAGCAGTTCTGTGGCGGGGGGGCGTTACCCCACAGATACGCAGTATTTT. It specifies CASSSVAGGRYPTDTQYF. The rearrangement uses TRBV5-4 and TRBJ2-3, with TRBD2 identical over 9 bases. This CDR3 region has 18 residues. With 5 bases clipped from V and 2 bases from J, the junction kept 15 bases outside the gene matches. Germline CDR1 and CDR2: SGHNT and YYREEE (reference sequence).

The chain uses TRBV6-6 and TRBJ1-1, with D unresolved. V was shortened by 4 bases and J by 3 bases, with 12 bases between the two germline ends. Germline V CDR1 and CDR2: MNHNY, SVGAGI (reference sequence). CDR3 length equals 14 residues. The CDR3 region has the DNA TGTGCCAGCAGTTCCACGCTCCGGGACACTGAAGCTTTCTTT. This sequence encodes CASSSTLRDTEAFF.